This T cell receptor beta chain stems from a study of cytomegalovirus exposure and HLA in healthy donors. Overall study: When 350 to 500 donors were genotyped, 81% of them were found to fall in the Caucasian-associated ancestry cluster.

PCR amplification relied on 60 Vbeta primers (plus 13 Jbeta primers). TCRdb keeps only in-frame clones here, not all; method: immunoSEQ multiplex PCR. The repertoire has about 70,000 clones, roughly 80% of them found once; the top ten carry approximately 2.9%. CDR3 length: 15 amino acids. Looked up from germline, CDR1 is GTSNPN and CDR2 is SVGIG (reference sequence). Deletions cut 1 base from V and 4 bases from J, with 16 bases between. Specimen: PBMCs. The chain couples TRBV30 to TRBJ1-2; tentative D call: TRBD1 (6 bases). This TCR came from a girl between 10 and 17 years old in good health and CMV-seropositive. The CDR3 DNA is TGTGCCTGGAGTGAGGACTCCAGGGGACCCTATGGCTACACCTTC. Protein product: CAWSEDSRGPYGYTF.